This T cell receptor (beta chain) was captured by sequencing in a study of blood T cell repertoires in COVID-19. Across the whole study: The study drew acute and convalescent COVID-19 samples from the United States, Italy and Spain. In each case, the material was cDNA or gDNA derived from T cells, B-cell-depleted T cells, or PBMCs.

The authors' processing: Amplification of reference gene primers was used by the study to estimate nucleated cell counts. The table came from immunoSEQ multiplex PCR; TCRdb's copy has only in-frame clones and leaves some out. D and trimming come from the DNA, and the V and J calls and clone size come from that table. The profile covers around 99,000 clones, with roughly 88% appearing a single time and 7.9% taken by the ten largest. Germline CDR1 is MRHNA and CDR2 is SNTAGT. Trimming pared 0 bases from V and 7 bases from J, leaving 10 bases between. CDR3 length equals 13 residues. The sample taken for sequencing was peripheral blood. This chain connects TRBV6-4 to TRBJ2-7; D perhaps matches TRBD2 (5 bases). This receptor was identified in a woman of 80 years or more with active or convalescent COVID-19. CDR3 nucleotides: TGTGCCAGCAGTGACTCGATAGGGAGAGAGCAGTACTTC. Translation gives CASSDSIGREQYF.